One and the same sample provided the 24 T cell receptor beta chains below, sequenced in a study of CD8+ T cells in alopecia areata. Documented treatment: oral pan-JAK inhibitor, 5-10 mg twice daily. Extracted RNA was reverse transcribed into cDNA, the sequencing template. Sequencing was performed with immunoSEQ multiplex PCR; in TCRdb, only in-frame clones are kept and a portion is missing. The sample lists 110,000 to 150,000 clones, about 88% occurring once. The sample was CD8+ T cells sorted from blood, taken at week 4, from a patient treated with tofacitinib. Receptors were obtained from a human donor with alopecia areata.

V gene TRBV19 combines with J gene TRBJ2-2, with a tentative D call TRBD2 (6 bases). This CDR3 has 15 residues. CDR1 and CDR2 (germline): LNHDA, SQIVND (reference sequence). The ends were cut back, 3 bases at V and 4 bases at J, with 12 bases in the middle. The CDR3 DNA reads as TGTGCCAGTAGTATTCTCGGGACTCCCACCGGGGAGCTGTTTTTT. It specifies CASSILGTPTGELFF. Looking up the rest from reference TRBV19 and TRBJ2-2 gives the full variable domain: DGGITQSPKYLFRKEGQNVTLSCEQNLNHDAMYWYRQDPGQGLRLIYYSQIVNDFQKGDIAEGYSVSREKKESFPLTVTSAQKNPTAFYLCASSILGTPTGELFFGEGSRLTVL.

The chain combines TRBV9 with TRBJ2-7, with D perhaps given as TRBD1 or TRBD2 (5 bases each). The V end was cut by 0 bases, the J end by 6 bases, with 7 bases between. This CDR3 spans 12 amino acids. The germline V gene encodes CDR1 SGDLS and CDR2 YYNGEE. The CDR3 coding sequence is TGTGCCAGCAGCGTAGGGGACGGCGAGCAGTACTTC. Protein: CASSVGDGEQYF.

CDR3 bases: TGTGCCAGCAGCGTAGGGTCCATCGACGAGCAGTACTTC. It yields the protein CASSVGSIDEQYF. The chain combines TRBV7-9 with TRBJ2-7; D gene unclear. The V and J ends lost 5 bases and 5 bases respectively, with 13 bases between them. The germline gives CDR1 SEHNR, CDR2 FQNEAQ (reference sequence). The CDR3 sequence is 13 residues long.

The J gene is TRBJ2-2, the V gene TRBV29-1, with D maybe TRBD1 (5 bases). Germline assignment: CDR1 SQVTM and CDR2 ANQGSEA. V lost 4 bases to trimming and J lost 4 bases, with 31 bases between them. CDR3 length equals 20 residues. The chain's CDR3 is CSVGDPVGRVTVGFTGELFF. The CDR3 bases are TGCAGCGTTGGCGATCCGGTTGGCAGGGTTACAGTAGGTTTCACCGGGGAGCTGTTTTTT.

The chain is built from TRBV29-1 and TRBJ2-1; perhaps D is TRBD1 or TRBD2 (5 bases each). The CDR3 consists of 15 residues. CDR1 SQVTM and CDR2 ANQGSEA come from the germline V gene. V shed 6 bases and J shed 9 bases, with 24 bases lying between them. The CDR3, as DNA: TGCAGCGTCCCCACCCGGGACCGCCCCCTAGGTGAGCAGTTCTTC. Translated: CSVPTRDRPLGEQFF.

The V gene is TRBV9, the J gene TRBJ2-7; D possibly corresponds to TRBD2 (5 bases). The CDR3 is 16 residues long. V lost 0 bases to trimming and J lost 0 bases, with 13 bases between them. Per germline, CDR1 SGDLS and CDR2 YYNGEE. The DNA of the CDR3 is TGTGCCAGCAGCGTAGACGGCGGGCGTTCCTCCTACGAGCAGTACTTC. It is translated as CASSVDGGRSSYEQYF. Full variable domain (rest looked up from reference TRBV9 and TRBJ2-7): DSGVTQTPKHLITATGQRVTLRCSPRSGDLSVYWYQQSLDQGLQFLIQYYNGEERAKGNILERFSAQQFPDLHSELNLSSLELGDSALYFCASSVDGGRSSYEQYFGPGTRLTVT.

The chain couples TRBV6-5 to TRBJ1-2; TRBD1 might be the D (5 bases). This CDR3 spans 12 amino acids. CDR1 MNHEY and CDR2 SVGAGI come from the germline V gene. V dropped 6 bases and J dropped 6 bases, with 11 bases sitting between them. The CDR3 coding sequence is TGTGCCAGCAGAGGGGTATTCAATGGCTACACCTTC. It encodes CASRGVFNGYTF.

The chain has TRBV2 and TRBJ2-7, with 7 nucleotides matching TRBD2. V was pared by 11 bases and J by 7 bases, with 14 bases of the junction left unmatched. The CDR3 is 13 residues long. In germline, CDR1 is SNHLY, CDR2 FYNNEI. CDR3 bases: TGTGCCCCTGGGGGAGGGGAGACGGGGGAGCAGTACTTC. Translating gives CAPGGGETGEQYF.

V is TRBV11-1 and J is TRBJ2-1, with D perhaps matching TRBD2 (6 bases). The V gene lost 5 bases and the J gene lost 1 base, with 15 bases spanning the gap. CDR3 length: 16 residues. CDR1 SGHAT and CDR2 FQDESV come from the germline V gene (reference sequence). CDR3 in amino acids: CASSLPGGRSYNEQFF. The CDR3 DNA is TGTGCCAGCAGCCTCCCCGGAGGGAGGTCCTACAATGAGCAGTTCTTC.

The J gene is TRBJ2-1, the V gene TRBV29-1; 11 positions agree with TRBD2. The CDR3 has 14 amino acids. Germline assignment: CDR1 SQVTM and CDR2 ANQGSEA. The junction had 6 bases not matched to a gene; V was cut back by 7 bases and J by 4 bases. The CDR3 here is CSGGTSGDYNEQFF. As DNA, the CDR3 is TGCAGCGGAGGGACTAGCGGAGATTACAATGAGCAGTTCTTC.

The J gene is TRBJ1-1, the V gene TRBV11-2; D ambiguous. Between the trimmed V and J ends, which lost 4 bases and 11 bases, there was a span of 8 bases. The CDR3 totals 10 residues. Germline-derived CDR1 and CDR2 are SGHAT and FQNNGV. This CDR3 is CASSSGLAFF. In DNA form, the CDR3 reads TGTGCCAGCAGCTCTGGTCTTGCTTTCTTT.

The chain employs TRBV5-4 and TRBJ2-1; D ambiguous. The CDR3 runs to 11 residues. Germline V gene lookup returns CDR1 SGHNT and CDR2 YYREEE (reference sequence). Trimming shortened V by 2 bases and J by 10 bases, and 7 bases separated the two germline ends. CDR3 bases: TGTGCCAGCAGCTTCGCTACAGAGCAGTTCTTC. It yields the protein CASSFATEQFF. The full variable domain, rest sourced from reference TRBV5-4 and TRBJ2-1, is ETGVTQSPTHLIKTRGQQVTLRCSSQSGHNTVSWYQQALGQGPQFIFQYYREEENGRGNFPPRFSGLQFPNYSSELNVNALELDDSALYLCASSFATEQFFGPGTRLTVL.

CDR3 nucleotide sequence: TGTGCCTGGGACACCGGGACAGGGTTCTTGGAGCAGTACTTC. This encodes CAWDTGTGFLEQYF. The V call is TRBV30, the J call TRBJ2-7; 9 bases agree with TRBD1. The V segment lost 5 bases and the J segment 7 bases; nucleotides outside the gene matches: 12. The CDR3 loop spans 14 amino acids. Germline lookup yields CDR1 GTSNPN and CDR2 SVGIG (reference sequence).

V and J are TRBV7-9 and TRBJ2-7; 13 nucleotides line up with TRBD2. Germline V gives CDR1 SEHNR, CDR2 FQNEAQ (reference sequence). This CDR3 contains 17 residues. The trim removed 1 base at V and 4 bases at J, leaving 7 bases unmatched. Here the CDR3 reads CASSLDGLAGERYEQYF. For the CDR3, the DNA is TGTGCCAGCAGCTTAGATGGACTAGCGGGAGAAAGGTACGAGCAGTACTTC.

In DNA, the CDR3 is TGCGCCAGCAGTACGTCAGATACGCAGTATTTT. As protein: CASSTSDTQYF. The chain uses TRBV5-1 and TRBJ2-3; no reliable D call. CDR1 SGHRS and CDR2 YFSETQ come from the germline V gene. CDR3 length equals 11 residues. Trimming pared 5 bases from V and 4 bases from J, leaving 5 bases between. The complete variable domain, with remaining parts taken from reference TRBV5-1 and TRBJ2-3, reads KAGVTQTPRYLIKTRGQQVTLSCSPISGHRSVSWYQQTPGQGLQFLFEYFSETQRNKGNFPGRFSGRQFSNSRSEMNVSTLELGDSALYLCASSTSDTQYFGPGTRLTVL.

The rearrangement links TRBV29-1 to TRBJ1-1; 7 bases are a match to TRBD1. The V and J ends lost 3 bases and 5 bases, in that order; junction bases with no gene match: 9. The CDR3 spans 14 residues. Per the germline V gene, CDR1 is SQVTM and CDR2 is ANQGSEA. CDR3 sequence: CSVEKGAGGTEAFF. The CDR3 nucleotides are TGCAGCGTTGAGAAGGGGGCAGGGGGTACTGAAGCTTTCTTT.

The chain links TRBV30 to TRBJ2-1, with 11 bases identical to TRBD2. The CDR3 covers 14 residues. Trimming removed 0 bases from V and 9 bases from J; junction bases left unmatched: 4. Germline V gene sequence: CDR1 GTSNPN, CDR2 SVGIG (reference sequence). The CDR3 DNA follows: TGTGCCTGGAGTGTTAGCGGGGGGGCAAGTGAGCAGTTCTTC. This gives the protein CAWSVSGGASEQFF.

This chain joins TRBV11-2 and TRBJ2-1, with 8 bases matching TRBD2. The ends lost 5 bases at V and 0 bases at J; junction bases unmatched: 3. The CDR3 length is 15 residues. Germline assignment: CDR1 SGHAT and CDR2 FQNNGV. The CDR3 nucleotides are TGTGCCAGCAGCGAAACTAGCGGCTCCTACAATGAGCAGTTCTTC. It yields the protein CASSETSGSYNEQFF.

The chain has TRBV29-1 and TRBJ2-7, with 7 bases lining up with TRBD1. The CDR3 has 12 amino acids. Per germline, CDR1 SQVTM and CDR2 ANQGSEA. V was pared by 6 bases and J by 5 bases, with 7 bases of the junction left unmatched. The CDR3 sequence: CSVELTGDEQYF. In DNA form, the CDR3 reads TGCAGCGTCGAACTTACAGGGGACGAGCAGTACTTC.

In DNA, the CDR3 is TGTGCCAGCAGTTCGGAGACTAGCGGGGGTTTCTACGAGCAGTACTTC. Its protein is CASSSETSGGFYEQYF. The chain couples TRBV6-5 to TRBJ2-7, with 12 bases fitting TRBD2. The CDR3 contains 16 residues. The junction had 7 bases not matched to a gene; V was cut back by 4 bases and J by 3 bases. Germline CDR1 is MNHEY and CDR2 is SVGAGI.

CDR3 loop: CASSQGTGKLFEQYF. The DNA of the CDR3 is TGCGCCAGCAGCCAAGGGACAGGGAAACTTTTCGAGCAGTACTTC. The chain has TRBV4-1 and TRBJ2-7; TRBD1 matches at 8 bases. The CDR3 loop spans 15 amino acids. The V gene end was trimmed by 1 base and the J gene end by 6 bases; junction bases not matched to a gene: 8. Looked up from germline, CDR1 is MGHRA and CDR2 is YSYEKL.

The chain employs TRBV5-4 and TRBJ2-7; TRBD1 matches at 9 bases. This CDR3 is built from 14 residues. Germline CDR1 SGHNT, CDR2 YYREEE (reference sequence). V shed 2 bases and J 4 bases; nucleotides not matched to a gene: 4. The CDR3 region is CASSFWDREYEQYF. The CDR3 bases are TGTGCCAGCAGCTTTTGGGACAGGGAATACGAGCAGTACTTC. The full variable domain, rest sourced from reference TRBV5-4 and TRBJ2-7, is ETGVTQSPTHLIKTRGQQVTLRCSSQSGHNTVSWYQQALGQGPQFIFQYYREEENGRGNFPPRFSGLQFPNYSSELNVNALELDDSALYLCASSFWDREYEQYFGPGTRLTVT.

This chain uses TRBV7-3 with TRBJ2-2; D ambiguous. Trimming stripped 5 bases from V and 6 bases from J, with 7 bases between. The CDR3 extends over 12 amino acids. In germline, CDR1 is SGHTA, CDR2 FQGTGA. For the CDR3, the DNA is TGTGCCAGCAGCCCCAAGGCCGGGGAGCTGTTTTTT. Translation: CASSPKAGELFF.

The chain recombines TRBV27 with TRBJ2-7, with a tentative D call TRBD2 (5 bases). Trimming removed 3 bases at V and 5 bases at J, with 23 bases between. Germline V gives CDR1 MNHEY, CDR2 SMNVEV (reference sequence). The CDR3 covers 17 residues. The CDR3 nucleotides are TGTGCCAGCAGTTTCCGCCCTCGCCCGTCGGGGTTTGACGAGCAGTACTTC. This sequence encodes CASSFRPRPSGFDEQYF.